A single sample gave rise to the 17 T cell receptor beta chains below, sequenced in a study of blood T cell repertoires in COVID-19. Clones were sequenced by immunoSEQ multiplex PCR, and TCRdb holds only the in-frame ones, with some missing. Of 150,000 to 200,000 clones in the sample, about 91% were seen once. Sequenced material: PBMCs or T cells enriched from blood (not recorded which). The receptors come from a woman aged 18 to 35 who had recovered from COVID-19.

The rearrangement uses TRBV7-8 and TRBJ2-5; 9 bases match TRBD2. Germline lookup yields CDR1 SGHVS and CDR2 FQNEAQ. This CDR3 is 16 amino acids long. The J segment lost 4 bases and the V segment lost 5 bases, leaving 11 bases of the junction unmatched. As DNA, the CDR3 is TGTGCCAGCAGCCCGACCCGACTAGCGGTGGGAGAGACCCAGTACTTC. Encoded protein: CASSPTRLAVGETQYF.

The chain employs TRBV10-3 and TRBJ2-7; weak D call: TRBD1 (5 bases). Germline CDR1 reads ENHRY; CDR2 reads SYGVKD. Trimming stripped 6 bases from V and 3 bases from J, with 9 bases between. The CDR3 contains 12 residues. CDR3 region: CAISQDSYEQYF. CDR3 bases: TGTGCCATCAGCCAAGACAGCTACGAGCAGTACTTC.

The chain recombines TRBV3-1 (or the pseudogene TRBV3-2) with TRBJ1-1; 7 positions agree with TRBD1. The CDR3 has 14 residues. V gave up 6 bases and J gave up 3 bases; unmatched junction bases: 7. Germline CDR1 LGHDT, CDR2 YNNKEL (reference sequence). The DNA of the CDR3 is TGTGCCAGCAGTGAAGGCGACAGGGACACTGAAGCTTTCTTT. It is translated as CASSEGDRDTEAFF.

The J gene is TRBJ2-5, the V gene TRBV5-6; the D is unclear. CDR3 length equals 13 residues. V lost 0 bases and J 2 bases, leaving 5 bases between the germline ends. CDR1 and CDR2 (germline): SGHDT, YYEEEE. The CDR3 loop reads CASSLGPQETQYF. The CDR3 DNA reads as TGTGCCAGCAGCTTGGGGCCTCAAGAGACCCAGTACTTC.

V is TRBV5-1 and J is TRBJ1-6; D is perhaps TRBD1 (6 bases). V was pared by 2 bases and J by 13 bases, with 25 bases between. The CDR3 extends over 17 amino acids. CDR1 and CDR2 (germline): SGHRS, YFSETQ. The CDR3 DNA is TGCGCCAGCAGCTTAACGGGACAAAGGTTTCGCTCGGACCCCCTCCACTTT. Translation gives CASSLTGQRFRSDPLHF.

V usage is TRBV5-4 and J usage is TRBJ2-3; the match to TRBD2 covers 7 bases. J lost 4 bases, V lost 0 bases, and 5 bases had no gene match. CDR1 and CDR2 (germline): SGHNT, YYREEE (reference sequence). This CDR3 comprises 15 residues. CDR3 coding DNA: TGTGCCAGCAGCTTGGAGGGCGGGAGATCAGATACGCAGTATTTT. Its translation is CASSLEGGRSDTQYF.

This rearrangement joins TRBV5-4 to TRBJ1-5; the D gene is possibly TRBD1 (5 bases). The V end lost 4 bases, the J end lost 6 bases, and 14 bases lay between the germline ends. CDR1 and CDR2 (germline): SGHNT, YYREEE (reference sequence). CDR3 length: 14 amino acids. The CDR3 DNA sequence: TGTGCCAGCAGCCAGGGAGGGGAAGGTCAGCCCCAGCATTTT. It is translated as CASSQGGEGQPQHF.

This chain links TRBV4-2 with TRBJ1-2, with TRBD1 matching 9 bases. Germline CDR1 reads LGHNA; CDR2 reads YNFKEQ. V lost 1 base to trimming and J lost 6 bases; unmatched junction nucleotides: 3. The CDR3 has 14 residues. Here the CDR3 DNA reads TGTGCCAGCAGCCAAGCACAGGGGGCGAATGGCTACACCTTC. Translating gives CASSQAQGANGYTF.

The rearrangement joins TRBV6-5 to TRBJ2-1; 9 positions match TRBD1. The germline V gene encodes CDR1 MNHEY and CDR2 SVGAGI. The trim removed 5 bases at V and 10 bases at J, leaving 9 bases unmatched. CDR3 length: 14 amino acids. The CDR3: CASSLSGQGGEQFF. The CDR3 coding sequence is TGTGCCAGCAGTCTATCGGGACAGGGAGGGGAGCAGTTCTTC.

The rearrangement links TRBV9 to TRBJ2-1, with TRBD2 matching 9 bases. The V segment lost 0 bases and the J segment 6 bases; nucleotides outside the gene matches: 7. The CDR3 consists of 16 residues. Per germline, CDR1 SGDLS and CDR2 YYNGEE. CDR3 amino acids: CASSVANGLASNEQFF. CDR3 DNA: TGTGCCAGCAGCGTAGCAAACGGACTAGCGAGCAATGAGCAGTTCTTC.

V is TRBV15 and J is TRBJ2-1; TRBD2 agrees at 11 bases. V was clipped by 0 bases and J by 4 bases; unmatched bases: 2. The germline V gene encodes CDR1 LNHNV and CDR2 YYDKDF (reference sequence). The length of the CDR3 is 16 residues. CDR3 bases: TGTGCCACCAGCAGAGATCTAGCGGGAGGTTACAATGAGCAGTTCTTC. It codes for CATSRDLAGGYNEQFF.

The chain is built from TRBV19 and TRBJ2-3; 13 bases agree with TRBD2. The CDR3 consists of 18 residues. The trim removed 6 bases at V and 3 bases at J, leaving 12 bases unmatched. Germline assignment: CDR1 LNHDA and CDR2 SQIVND (reference sequence). CDR3 sequence (DNA): TGTGCCAGTAGCCCCCGGACTAGCGGGAGTGGAAGGACAGATACGCAGTATTTT. Translating gives CASSPRTSGSGRTDTQYF. Variable domain in full (rest from reference TRBV19 and TRBJ2-3): DGGITQSPKYLFRKEGQNVTLSCEQNLNHDAMYWYRQDPGQGLRLIYYSQIVNDFQKGDIAEGYSVSREKKESFPLTVTSAQKNPTAFYLCASSPRTSGSGRTDTQYFGPGTRLTVL.

The chain joins TRBV7-9 to TRBJ2-3; the D is unclear. Germline assignment: CDR1 SEHNR and CDR2 FQNEAQ (reference sequence). The length of the CDR3 is 13 residues. V gave up 5 bases and J gave up 3 bases, with 9 bases separating them. The CDR3 DNA reads TGTGCCAGCAGCCCCCCTATGACAGATACGCAGTATTTT. Translated: CASSPPMTDTQYF.

This clone has a handful of counts. The chain couples TRBV14 to TRBJ2-7; D ambiguous. The germline gives CDR1 SGHDN, CDR2 FVKESK. Trimming removed 4 bases from V and 6 bases from J, with 19 bases in between. The CDR3 length is 15 residues. The CDR3 DNA is TGTGCCAGCAGCCCGACTCACCTAACAAGTTCCGAGCAGTACTTC. As protein: CASSPTHLTSSEQYF.

The rearrangement uses TRBV10-2 and TRBJ2-3, with 7 bases identical to TRBD2. The J segment lost 1 base and the V segment lost 6 bases, leaving 7 bases of the junction unmatched. The length of the CDR3 is 15 residues. Germline V lookup: CDR1 WSHSY, CDR2 SAAADI. CDR3: CASRGEGSGTDTQYF. The CDR3 DNA is TGCGCCAGCAGAGGGGAGGGGAGTGGCACAGATACGCAGTATTTT.

The chain has TRBV7-9 and TRBJ2-5, with D possibly matching TRBD2 (5 bases). Germline CDR1 and CDR2: SEHNR and FQNEAQ (reference sequence). CDR3 length: 15 residues. V was clipped by 5 bases and J by 2 bases, with 15 bases between them. The CDR3 nucleotides read TGTGCCAGCAGCCCCGAAGGAGGCCTGCAAGAGACCCAGTACTTC. Translating gives CASSPEGGLQETQYF.

This clone has just one count. This chain connects TRBV4-2 to TRBJ2-3, with 7 bases aligning to TRBD2. V lost 0 bases, J lost 2 bases, and 11 bases stayed unmatched. The CDR3 has 18 residues. CDR1 is LGHNA, CDR2 YNFKEQ, per germline. The CDR3 here is CASSQDYQLARPTDTQYF. For the CDR3, the DNA is TGTGCCAGCAGCCAAGATTATCAACTAGCGAGGCCCACAGATACGCAGTATTTT.